This TCR beta chain comes out of a study of vaccination and CD4 T cells after COVID-19. Across the study: Convalescent patients, SARS-CoV-2 positive by nasal swab PCR, comprised about 10 mild cases and one severe case. Between diagnosis and the drawing of post-COVID samples lay a median roughly 91 days (range 35 to 161).

Treatment denoted: approximately nine-day PBMC culture with coronavirus spike peptide pools or control peptides (ViraFEST assay). Per-well cultures of approximately 2.1 million PBMCs received about 10 IU/ml IL-2 and 10 ug/ml peptide pools. This CDR3 has 15 residues. Germline assignment: CDR1 MNHNS and CDR2 SASEGT. The junction had 6 bases not matched to a gene; V was cut back by 4 bases and J by 3 bases. Cultured CD4+ T-cell DNA underwent Oncomine TCR Beta short-read sequencing. One entry per CDR3 protein, called by TCRdb with MiXCR from the PCR reads. The sample includes 11,000 or so distinct CDR3 sequences, under 70% of them seen just once. In its sample, this clonotype was seen a few times. Its specificity is not known. Study results and limitations: Spike mono-reactivity applied to 304 of 307 vaccine-specific clones detected in convalescent patients.

The chain combines TRBV6-1 with TRBJ1-2, with 9 bases fitting TRBD1. Sample: CD4+ T cells from blood, cultured in vitro. The receptor was isolated from a human donor who had recovered from COVID-19. CDR3 loop: CASSGGQGWDYGYTF. The CDR3 nucleotides read TGTGCCAGCAGTGGAGGACAGGGGTGGGACTATGGCTACACCTTC.